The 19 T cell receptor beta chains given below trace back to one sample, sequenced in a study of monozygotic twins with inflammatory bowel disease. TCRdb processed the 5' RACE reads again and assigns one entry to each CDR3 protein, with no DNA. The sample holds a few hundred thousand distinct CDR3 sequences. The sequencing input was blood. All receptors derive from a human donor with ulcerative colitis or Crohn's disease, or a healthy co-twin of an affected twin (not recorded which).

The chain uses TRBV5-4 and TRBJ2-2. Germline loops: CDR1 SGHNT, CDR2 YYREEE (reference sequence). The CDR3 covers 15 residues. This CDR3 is CASRADTRNTGELFF.

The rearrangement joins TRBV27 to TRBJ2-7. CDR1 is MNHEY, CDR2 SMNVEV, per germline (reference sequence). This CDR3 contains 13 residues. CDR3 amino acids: CASSEGLPYEQYF.

CDR3: CANSSIPLEAGEGEKLFF. V is TRBV5-5 and J is TRBJ1-4. Germline CDR1 SGHKS, CDR2 YYEKEE (reference sequence). The CDR3 is 18 amino acids.

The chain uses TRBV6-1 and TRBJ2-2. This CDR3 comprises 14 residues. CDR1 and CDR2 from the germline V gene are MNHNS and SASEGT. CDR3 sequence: CASRMAEHTGELFF.

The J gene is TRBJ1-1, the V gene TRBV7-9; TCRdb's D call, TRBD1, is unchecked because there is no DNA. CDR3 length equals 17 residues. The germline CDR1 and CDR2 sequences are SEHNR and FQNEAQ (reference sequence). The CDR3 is CASSLRMGQGARTEAFF.

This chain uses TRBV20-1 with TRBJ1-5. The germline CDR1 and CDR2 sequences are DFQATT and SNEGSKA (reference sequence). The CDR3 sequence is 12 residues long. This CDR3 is CSAKDGYQPQHF.

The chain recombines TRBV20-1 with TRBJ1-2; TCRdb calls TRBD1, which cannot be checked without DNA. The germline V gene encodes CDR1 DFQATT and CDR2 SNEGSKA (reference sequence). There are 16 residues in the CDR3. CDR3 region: CSARDLLTGGSVGYTF.

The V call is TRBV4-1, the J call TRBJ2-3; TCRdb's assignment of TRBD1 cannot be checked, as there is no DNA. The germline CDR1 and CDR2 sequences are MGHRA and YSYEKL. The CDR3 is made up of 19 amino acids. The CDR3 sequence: CASSQFLIPGQGSTDTQYF.

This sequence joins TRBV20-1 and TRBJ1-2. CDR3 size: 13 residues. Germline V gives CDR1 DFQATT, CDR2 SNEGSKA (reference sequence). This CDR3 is CSARDGGRRGYTF.

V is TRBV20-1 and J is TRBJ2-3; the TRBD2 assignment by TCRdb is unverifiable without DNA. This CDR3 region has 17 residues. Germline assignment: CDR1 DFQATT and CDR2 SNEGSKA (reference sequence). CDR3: CSARVVGLAGLTDTQYF.

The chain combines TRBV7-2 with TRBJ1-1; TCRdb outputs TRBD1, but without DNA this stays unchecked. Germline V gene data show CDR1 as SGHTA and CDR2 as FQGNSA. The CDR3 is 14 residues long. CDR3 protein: CASFPGGGRTEAFF. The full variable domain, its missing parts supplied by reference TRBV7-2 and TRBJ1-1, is GAGVSQSPSNKVTEKGKDVELRCDPISGHTALYWYRQSLGQGLEFLIYFQGNSAPDKSGLPSDRFSAERTGGSVSTLTIQRTQQEDSAVYLCASFPGGGRTEAFFGQGTRLTVV.

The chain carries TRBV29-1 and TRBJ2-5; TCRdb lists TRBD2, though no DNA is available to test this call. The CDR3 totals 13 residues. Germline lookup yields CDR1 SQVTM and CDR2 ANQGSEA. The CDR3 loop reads CSVVEGPQETQYF.

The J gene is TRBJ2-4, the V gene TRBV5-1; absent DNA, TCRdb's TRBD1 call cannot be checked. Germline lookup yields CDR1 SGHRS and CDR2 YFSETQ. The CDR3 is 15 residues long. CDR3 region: CASSPLQGAIDMQYF.

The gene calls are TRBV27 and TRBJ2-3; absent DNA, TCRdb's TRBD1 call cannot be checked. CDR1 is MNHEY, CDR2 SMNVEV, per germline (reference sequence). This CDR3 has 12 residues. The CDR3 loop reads CASGGAGDTQYF.

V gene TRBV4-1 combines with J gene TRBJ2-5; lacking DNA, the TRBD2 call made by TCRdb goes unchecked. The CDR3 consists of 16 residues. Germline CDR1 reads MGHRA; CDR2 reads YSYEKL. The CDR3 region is CASSLRLAGAGETQYF.

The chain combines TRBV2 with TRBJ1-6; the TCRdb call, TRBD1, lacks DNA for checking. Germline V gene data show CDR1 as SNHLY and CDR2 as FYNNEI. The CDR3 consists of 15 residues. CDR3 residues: CASRTPGQGNSPLHF.

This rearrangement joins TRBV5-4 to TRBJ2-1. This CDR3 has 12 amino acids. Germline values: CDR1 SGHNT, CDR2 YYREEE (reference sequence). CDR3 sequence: CASTSPDNEQFF.

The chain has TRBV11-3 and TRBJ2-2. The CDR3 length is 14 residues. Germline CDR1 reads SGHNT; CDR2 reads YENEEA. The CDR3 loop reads CASSRGEPTGELFF. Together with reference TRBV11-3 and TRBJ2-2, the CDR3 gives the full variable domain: EAGVVQSPRYKIIEKKQPVAFWCNPISGHNTLYWYLQNLGQGPELLIRYENEEAVDDSQLPKDRFSAERLKGVDSTLKIQPAELGDSAVYLCASSRGEPTGELFFGEGSRLTVL.

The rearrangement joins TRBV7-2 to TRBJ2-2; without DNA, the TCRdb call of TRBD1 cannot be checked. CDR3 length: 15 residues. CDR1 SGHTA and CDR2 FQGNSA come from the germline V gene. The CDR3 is CASSQKGQSSRELFF.